The 32 T cell receptor beta chains in this list originate from one sample, sequenced in a study of post-analysis software for immune sequencing data. Findings and caveats of the study: Five or six TRBV segments, TRBV5-6, TRBV5-1 and TRBV20-1 among them, were found more frequent in patients than controls.

These receptors have no identified antigens. Carried by the TCR beta cDNA libraries were unique molecular identifiers. A single record per CDR3 protein comes from TCRdb applying MiXCR to the PCR reads. The sample has about 400,000 distinct CDR3 sequences, around 33% seen once. The sequenced sample consisted of blood. All receptors come from a girl aged 5-17 years with multiple sclerosis.

The gene calls are TRBV12-3 or TRBV12-4 and TRBJ1-1; D unclear. The CDR3 spans 13 residues. Trimming took 6 bases from V and 7 from J, leaving 15 bases between them. CDR3 loop: CASRPTYLVEAFF. The CDR3 nucleotides are TGTGCCAGCAGACCCACATATTTAGTTGAAGCTTTCTTT.

This clonotype has just one count. The rearrangement joins TRBV4-1 to TRBJ2-3; 9 bases match TRBD1. Germline V gene data show CDR1 as MGHRA and CDR2 as YSYEKL. There are 18 residues in the CDR3. V trimming: 4 bases; J trimming: 2 bases; junction bases outside the gene matches: 13. The CDR3 sequence: CASSRLVLTGGNTDTQYF. The CDR3 coding sequence is TGCGCCAGCAGCCGCTTAGTACTGACAGGGGGGAACACAGATACGCAGTATTTT.

This clonotype came up a few times. The chain employs TRBV29-1 and TRBJ2-5; maybe TRBD2 (6 bases). Trimming took off 7 bases at V and 0 bases at J, with 15 bases between the two ends. CDR1 and CDR2 (germline): SQVTM, ANQGSEA. The length of the CDR3 is 14 residues. CDR3 sequence: CSAITRGDQETQYF. The CDR3 DNA reads as TGCAGCGCGATAACTCGCGGGGACCAAGAGACCCAGTACTTC.

This clonotype was found many times. This chain connects TRBV29-1 to TRBJ2-7, with 11 bases lining up with TRBD1. Looked up from germline, CDR1 is SQVTM and CDR2 is ANQGSEA. The V gene end was trimmed by 7 bases and the J gene end by 5 bases; junction bases not matched to a gene: 4. This CDR3 has 12 amino acids. The CDR3 spells CSAWTGGNEQYF. The CDR3 nucleotides are TGCAGCGCCTGGACAGGGGGCAACGAGCAGTACTTC.

This clonotype was seen a handful of times. The chain joins TRBV6-2 or TRBV6-3 to TRBJ2-5; D is perhaps TRBD2 (6 bases). V lost 7 bases and J lost 7, with 22 bases in between. The germline V gene has CDR1 MNHEY and CDR2 SVGEGT. The CDR3 runs to 15 residues. The CDR3 nucleotides read TGTGCCAGCACCCTAGAGGGCGGGAACGGGGGGACCCAGTACTTC. It yields the protein CASTLEGGNGGTQYF.

The rearrangement uses TRBV5-6 and TRBJ2-1, with D perhaps matching TRBD1 (5 bases). Germline CDR1 is SGHDT and CDR2 is YYEEEE. V was pared by 2 bases and J by 1 base, with 16 bases between. The CDR3 covers 17 residues. CDR3 nucleotides: TGTGCCAGCAGCTTCAGGGTGGGCGTAGTTTCCTACAATGAGCAGTTCTTC. It specifies CASSFRVGVVSYNEQFF.

The chain is built from TRBV12-3 or TRBV12-4 and TRBJ1-5; no reliable D call. The CDR3 runs 13 residues. Trimming removed 7 bases at V and 3 bases at J, with 10 bases between. The CDR3 bases are TGTGCCAGCAATCTCCCGCCCAATCAGCCCCAGCATTTT. Amino acid sequence: CASNLPPNQPQHF.

Of note for this clonotype: It is likely a read error, because the conserved phenylalanine at the end of the CDR3 is missing. The chain combines TRBV4-2 with TRBJ2-1; D perhaps matches TRBD1 (5 bases). In germline, CDR1 is LGHNA, CDR2 YNFKEQ. The CDR3 has 17 residues. The ends were cut back, 0 bases at V and 0 bases at J, with 12 bases in the middle. CDR3 sequence: CASSQEVGPISYNEQFV. The CDR3 region has the DNA TGTGCCAGCAGCCAAGAAGTGGGGCCGATCTCCTACAATGAGCAGTTCGTC.

The chain is built from TRBV5-6 and TRBJ2-1, with TRBD2 matching over 9 bases. Germline CDR1 SGHDT, CDR2 YYEEEE. V lost 1 base, J lost 0 bases, and 8 bases stayed unmatched. The CDR3 contains 18 residues. The DNA for the CDR3 is TGTGCCAGCAGCTTGTTGGTGGCGGGGGGGCCCTCCTACAATGAGCAGTTCTTC. Its translation: CASSLLVAGGPSYNEQFF.

V gene TRBV4-2 combines with J gene TRBJ2-5, with 10 bases aligning to TRBD2. CDR3 length: 16 amino acids. V lost 1 base and J lost 1; bases outside the gene matches: 3. The germline V gene has CDR1 LGHNA and CDR2 YNFKEQ. The CDR3 sequence is CASSQGLAGLQETQYF. CDR3 bases: TGTGCCAGCAGCCAAGGACTAGCGGGCCTCCAAGAGACCCAGTACTTC.

Only a few counts were recorded for this clonotype. This chain links TRBV12-3 or TRBV12-4 with TRBJ1-2; D unresolved. The V end lost 7 bases, the J end lost 4 bases, and 19 bases lay between the germline ends. The CDR3 loop spans 15 amino acids. The CDR3 DNA reads as TGTGCCAGCACCGAACCCGGGAGGTCCATCTATGGCTACACCTTC. Protein: CASTEPGRSIYGYTF.

The gene calls are TRBV12-3 or TRBV12-4 and TRBJ2-7, with D perhaps assigned TRBD1 or TRBD2 (5 bases each). The CDR3 sequence is 11 residues long. For the CDR3, the DNA is TGTGCGGGGACCCCTTCCTACGAGCAGTACTTC. Its protein is CAGTPSYEQYF.

V is TRBV10-3 and J is TRBJ2-3; 11 bases are a match to TRBD2. Germline-derived CDR1 and CDR2 are ENHRY and SYGVKD. The junction had 7 bases not matched to a gene; V was cut back by 6 bases and J by 2 bases. This CDR3 comprises 16 residues. CDR3 DNA sequence: TGTGCCATCAGCAAGACTAGCGGGGCGTCCACAGATACGCAGTATTTT. It translates to CAISKTSGASTDTQYF.

V and J are TRBV20-1 and TRBJ2-2, with TRBD1 matching over 7 bases. V lost 6 bases and J lost 5; bases outside the gene matches: 6. The CDR3 has 13 residues. The germline CDR1 and CDR2 sequences are DFQATT and SNEGSKA (reference sequence). The CDR3 region has the DNA TGCAGTGCCCGACAGGGATGGACCGGGGAGCTGTTTTTT. It yields the protein CSARQGWTGELFF.

This clonotype has just a few counts. The rearrangement uses TRBV5-6 and TRBJ2-5; 10 bases are shared with TRBD2. This CDR3 spans 16 amino acids. Germline CDR1 reads SGHDT; CDR2 reads YYEEEE. The J segment lost 2 bases and the V segment lost 5 bases, leaving 9 bases of the junction unmatched. CDR3 residues: CASSSPGLANQETQYF. CDR3 in DNA: TGTGCCAGCAGTTCGCCGGGACTAGCGAATCAAGAGACCCAGTACTTC.

The chain has TRBV3-1 and TRBJ1-1; 9 nucleotides agree with TRBD1. CDR1 is LGHDT, CDR2 YNNKEL, per germline (reference sequence). V lost 1 base, J lost 11 bases, and 2 bases stayed unmatched. This CDR3 has 12 residues. The CDR3: CASSQADRGAFF. CDR3 DNA sequence: TGTGCCAGCAGCCAAGCTGACAGGGGGGCTTTCTTT.

V and J are TRBV7-2 and TRBJ2-7; TRBD2 matches at 7 bases. Germline V gene lookup returns CDR1 SGHTA and CDR2 FQGNSA. The V and J ends lost 5 bases and 3 bases, in that order; junction bases with no gene match: 13. This CDR3 is 16 amino acids long. The CDR3 loop reads CASSRAGAAGIYEQYF. In DNA, the CDR3 is TGTGCCAGCAGCCGCGCCGGAGCAGCGGGGATCTACGAGCAGTACTTC.

The rearrangement links TRBV5-1 to TRBJ1-2, with a possible D match to TRBD1 (5 bases). CDR3 length: 16 residues. CDR1 and CDR2 from the germline V gene are SGHRS and YFSETQ. Trimming removed 4 bases from V and 2 bases from J, with 18 bases in between. DNA of the CDR3: TGCGCCAGCAGCGCTGGACCCCAGGGTACCAACTATGGCTACACCTTC. Protein: CASSAGPQGTNYGYTF.

The V call is TRBV4-3, the J call TRBJ1-6; D might be TRBD1 (6 bases). V was shortened by 4 bases and J by 16 bases, with 17 bases between the two germline ends. The CDR3 spans 13 residues. Per germline, CDR1 LGHNA and CDR2 YSLEER. CDR3 sequence (DNA): TGCGCCAGCAGCCTGGGGGGCCTTGCCGCGCTCCACTTT. It codes for CASSLGGLAALHF.

This clonotype has only a few counts. The V gene is TRBV28, the J gene TRBJ2-7, with 9 bases matching TRBD1. This CDR3 comprises 14 residues. The V and J ends lost 6 bases and 4 bases, in that order; junction bases with no gene match: 7. Germline lookup yields CDR1 MDHEN and CDR2 SYDVKM. CDR3 amino acids: CASRGGQGPYEQYF. The CDR3, as DNA: TGTGCCAGCAGGGGGGGACAGGGCCCTTACGAGCAGTACTTC. The full variable domain, with the rest looked up from reference TRBV28 and TRBJ2-7, is DVKVTQSSRYLVKRTGEKVFLECVQDMDHENMFWYRQDPGLGLRLIYFSYDVKMKEKGDIPEGYSVSREKKERFSLILESASTNQTSMYLCASRGGQGPYEQYFGPGTRLTVT.

The rearrangement uses TRBV20-1 and TRBJ2-3; 10 nucleotides match TRBD2. CDR1 and CDR2 (germline): DFQATT, SNEGSKA (reference sequence). The trim removed 1 base at V and 1 base at J, leaving 5 bases unmatched. This CDR3 region has 16 residues. CDR3 DNA: TGCAGTGCTAGAGGGGGCGGGACTAGCGGCACAGATACGCAGTATTTT. Translated, it gives CSARGGGTSGTDTQYF.

CDR3 sequence reads: CASRLGGGSQYF. The CDR3 DNA follows: TGTGCCAGCAGGCTGGGAGGGGGGAGCCAGTACTTC. The chain has TRBV2 and TRBJ2-5; possibly TRBD2 for D (7 bases). This CDR3 has 12 residues. Trimming cost V 6 bases and J 10 bases, with 15 bases left between them. The germline CDR1 and CDR2 sequences are SNHLY and FYNNEI.

This clonotype was detected a few times. The gene calls are TRBV7-2 and TRBJ2-5; D gene unclear. Trimming took 2 bases from V and 3 from J, leaving 10 bases between them. The CDR3 is 14 amino acids. Germline CDR1 and CDR2: SGHTA and FQGNSA. CDR3 nucleotides: TGTGCCAGCAGCTTAATGCTTAGGAAAGAGACCCAGTACTTC. It codes for CASSLMLRKETQYF.

A note on this clonotype: At one end, the junction sequence differs from germline, possibly due to a read error. The rearrangement links TRBV19 to TRBJ1-2; the D gene is possibly TRBD1 (5 bases). Germline CDR1 is LNHDA and CDR2 is SQIVND (reference sequence). This CDR3 region has 12 residues. The DNA of the CDR3 is TGTGCCAGTAGCAGGGACCGCTATGGCTGCACCTTC. Translating gives CASSRDRYGCTF.

The J gene is TRBJ2-1, the V gene TRBV7-8; maybe TRBD2 (5 bases). The CDR3 contains 16 residues. The V gene's germline CDR1 is SGHVS and CDR2 FQNEAQ. The V gene lost 5 bases and the J gene lost 4 bases, with 18 bases spanning the gap. The CDR3 loop reads CASSPPGISMYNEQFF. The CDR3 DNA reads TGTGCCAGCAGCCCTCCCGGGATTAGCATGTACAATGAGCAGTTCTTC.

The gene calls are TRBV28 and TRBJ2-5, with 8 bases lining up with TRBD2. The CDR3 loop spans 14 amino acids. With 6 bases clipped from V and 5 bases from J, the junction kept 8 bases outside the gene matches. Germline lookup yields CDR1 MDHEN and CDR2 SYDVKM. In nucleotides, the CDR3 is TGTGCCAGCAGGTTGCGGGGGGCAGGGGAGACCCAGTACTTC. Translated: CASRLRGAGETQYF.

This clonotype appeared a few times. The chain carries TRBV5-1 and TRBJ2-3, with no clear D. Per germline, CDR1 SGHRS and CDR2 YFSETQ. This CDR3 comprises 15 residues. The V end was cut by 4 bases, the J end by 4 bases, with 16 bases between. CDR3 protein: CASSPEPRRSDTQYF. DNA for the CDR3: TGCGCCAGCAGCCCGGAGCCCCGCAGGTCAGATACGCAGTATTTT.

With regard to this clonotype: A junction end diverges from the germline sequence, so it may reflect a read error. V is TRBV20-1 and J is TRBJ2-5; tentatively, D is TRBD2 (5 bases). The CDR3 sequence is 14 residues long. Germline CDR1 reads DFQATT; CDR2 reads SNEGSKA (reference sequence). Written as DNA, the CDR3 is TGCAGTGATAGAGATCTAAGGGAGCAAGAGACCCAGTACTTC. Encoded protein: CSDRDLREQETQYF.

The CDR3 DNA sequence: TGCAGTGCGCCCCGACAGGTCTCTAACTATGGCTACACCTTC. It translates to CSAPRQVSNYGYTF. The chain carries TRBV20-1 and TRBJ1-2; maybe TRBD1 (6 bases). V shed 6 bases and J shed 0 bases, with 14 bases lying between them. The CDR3 spans 14 residues. Per germline, CDR1 DFQATT and CDR2 SNEGSKA (reference sequence).

The chain combines TRBV12-3 or TRBV12-4 with TRBJ1-5, with D perhaps matching TRBD1 (5 bases). CDR3 length: 13 residues. Trimming removed 1 base from V and 7 bases from J, with 8 bases in between. The DNA for the CDR3 is TGTGCCAGCAGTTTAGTGGCAGGGCAGCCCCAGCATTTT. Residues: CASSLVAGQPQHF.

In this sample, this clonotype turned up a few times. V is TRBV10-3 and J is TRBJ2-7; D gene ambiguous. V was clipped by 10 bases and J by 0 bases, with 7 bases between them. CDR3 size: 11 residues. Germline V lookup: CDR1 ENHRY, CDR2 SYGVKD. As DNA, the CDR3 is TGTGCCACTCAGGCCTCCTACGAGCAGTACTTC. Translation: CATQASYEQYF.

V and J are TRBV4-3 and TRBJ2-6; D tentatively fits TRBD1 or TRBD2 (5 bases each). Trimming pared 0 bases from V and 4 bases from J, leaving 10 bases between. Looked up from germline, CDR1 is LGHNA and CDR2 is YSLEER. This CDR3 has 16 amino acids. The chain's CDR3 is CASSQDRGEGANVLTF. The CDR3 nucleotides read TGCGCCAGCAGCCAAGACAGAGGGGAGGGGGCCAACGTCCTGACTTTC.